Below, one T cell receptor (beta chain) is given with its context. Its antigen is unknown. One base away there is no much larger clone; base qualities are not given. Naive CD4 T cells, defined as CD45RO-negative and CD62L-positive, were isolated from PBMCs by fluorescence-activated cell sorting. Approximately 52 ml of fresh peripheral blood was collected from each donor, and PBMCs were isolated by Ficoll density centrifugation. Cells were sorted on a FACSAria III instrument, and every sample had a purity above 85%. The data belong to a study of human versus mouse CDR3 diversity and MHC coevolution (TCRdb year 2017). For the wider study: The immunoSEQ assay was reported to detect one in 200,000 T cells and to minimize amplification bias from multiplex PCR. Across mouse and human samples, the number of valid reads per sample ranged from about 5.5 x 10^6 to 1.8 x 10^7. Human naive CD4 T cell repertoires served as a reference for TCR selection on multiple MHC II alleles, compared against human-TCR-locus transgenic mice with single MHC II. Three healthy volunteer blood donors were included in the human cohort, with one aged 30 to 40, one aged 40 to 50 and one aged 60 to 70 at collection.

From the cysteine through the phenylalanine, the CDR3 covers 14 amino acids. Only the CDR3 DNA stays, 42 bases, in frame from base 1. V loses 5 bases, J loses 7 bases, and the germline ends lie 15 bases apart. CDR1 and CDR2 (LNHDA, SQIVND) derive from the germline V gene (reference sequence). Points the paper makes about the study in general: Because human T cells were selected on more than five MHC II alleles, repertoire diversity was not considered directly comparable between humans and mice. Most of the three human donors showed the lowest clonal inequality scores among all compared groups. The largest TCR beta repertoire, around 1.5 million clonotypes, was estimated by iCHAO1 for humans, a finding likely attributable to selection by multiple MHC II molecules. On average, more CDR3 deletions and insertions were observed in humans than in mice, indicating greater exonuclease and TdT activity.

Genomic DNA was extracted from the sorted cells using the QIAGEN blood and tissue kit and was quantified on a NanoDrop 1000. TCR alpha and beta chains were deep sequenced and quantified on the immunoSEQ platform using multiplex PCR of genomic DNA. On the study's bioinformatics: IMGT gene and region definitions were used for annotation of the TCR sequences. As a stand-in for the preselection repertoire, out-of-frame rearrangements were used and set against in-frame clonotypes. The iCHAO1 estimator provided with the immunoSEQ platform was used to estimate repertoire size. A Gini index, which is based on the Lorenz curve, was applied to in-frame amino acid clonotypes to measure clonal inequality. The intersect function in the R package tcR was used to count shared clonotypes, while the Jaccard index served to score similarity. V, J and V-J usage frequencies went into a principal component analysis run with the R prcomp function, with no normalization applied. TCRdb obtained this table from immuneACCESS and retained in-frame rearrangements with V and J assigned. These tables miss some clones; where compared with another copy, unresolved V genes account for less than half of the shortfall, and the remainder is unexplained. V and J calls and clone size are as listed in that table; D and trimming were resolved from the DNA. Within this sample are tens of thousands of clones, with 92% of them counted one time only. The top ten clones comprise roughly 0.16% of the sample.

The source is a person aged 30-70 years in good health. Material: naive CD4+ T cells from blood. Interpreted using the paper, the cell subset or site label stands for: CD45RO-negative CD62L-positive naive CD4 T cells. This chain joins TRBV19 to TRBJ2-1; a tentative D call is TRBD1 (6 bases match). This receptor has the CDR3 CASSARDRYNEQFF. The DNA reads TGTGCCAGTAGTGCCCGAGACAGGTATAATGAGCAGTTCTTC.